The clone carrying this T cell receptor (beta chain) was seen only once. The data originate from a study of blood T cell repertoires in COVID-19. Looking at the study overall: PBMCs, B-cell-depleted T cells, or T cells were the source of the cDNA or gDNA that made up the material.

In the original processing: Amplification with reference gene primers provided the estimates of nucleated cell counts. Data came from immunoSEQ multiplex PCR; TCRdb stores just in-frame clones and leaves some out. Clone size and the V and J calls come from that table; the DNA yielded D and trimming. The sample holds 150,000 to 250,000 clones, more than 75% seen once. The sample taken for sequencing was peripheral blood. This clonotype was sampled from a woman aged 35 to 49 with COVID-19, enrolled during active disease.

The CDR3 here is CASRTLAGVGDTQYF. CDR3 sequence (DNA): TGTGCCAGCAGGACCCTAGCGGGGGTGGGGGATACGCAGTATTTT. This chain connects TRBV2 to TRBJ2-3; the match to TRBD2 covers 10 bases. This CDR3 has 15 residues. Germline V gives CDR1 SNHLY, CDR2 FYNNEI. The trim removed 6 bases at V and 6 bases at J, leaving 9 bases unmatched.